This T cell receptor (beta chain) was recorded in a study of cytotoxic CD8 clonotypes in ibrutinib-treated CLL. At the level of the study: Average yields of around 260,000 productive templates and around 100,000 productive rearrangements characterized the samples. Notes on the study in general: Baseline clonality exceeded age-matched healthy donors and tracked circulating CD8+ T-cell counts.

The CDR3 is 16 residues long. CDR1 MNHEY and CDR2 SVGAGI come from the germline V gene. Trimming pared 2 bases from V and 5 bases from J, leaving 18 bases between. Method: immunoSEQ multiplex PCR; TCRdb's copy keeps in-frame clones and lacks some. The sample includes 70,000 to 80,000 clones, around four fifths of them seen just once. About this clone itself: The antigen is unknown.

The sequence was obtained from a human donor with chronic lymphocytic leukemia. The V gene is TRBV6-5, the J gene TRBJ1-1; D is uncertain. The sample was PBMCs, taken after 24 months of ibrutinib treatment. CDR3 loop: CASSYHRVVGATEAFF. The CDR3 DNA is TGTGCCAGCAGTTACCATAGGGTAGTAGGCGCGACTGAAGCTTTCTTT.